This T cell receptor beta chain was identified during a study of T cell clones after liver transplantation (dated by TCRdb to about 2019). Broadly, across the study: ITN030ST, the source of the samples, was a randomized trial that attempted immunosuppression withdrawal within 2 years of liver transplantation. Donor-reactive T cell clones were identified by TCRbeta sequencing after a pre-transplant mixed lymphocyte reaction and then tracked in post-transplant blood. As an antigen-independent comparator for the donor-reactive sequences, third party-reactive TCRbeta sequences from pre-transplant MLRs were identified as well. Three of the eight recipients were HCV-positive; the others were transplanted for non-autoimmune, non-viral indications. Until randomization at 12-24 months post-transplant, subjects were given standard immunosuppression, with no induction therapy. Tolerance meant complete immunosuppression withdrawal for at least one year without liver enzymes rising beyond twice the upper limit of normal. Blood samples were collected pre-transplant, pre-randomization before withdrawal, and post-randomization after either complete withdrawal or failed withdrawal. The study cohort included 8 liver transplant recipients, of whom 3 were classified as tolerant and 5 as non-tolerant.

Spanning cysteine to phenylalanine, the CDR3 consists of 15 amino acids. Only CDR3 DNA remains: 45 bases, in frame from the first base. Trimming removed 4 bases from V and 4 bases from J; the gene matches leave 5 bases unexplained. The germline V gene (reference sequence) sets CDR1 to LNHDA and CDR2 to SQIVND. High-throughput TCRbeta CDR3 sequencing of frozen genomic DNA was performed by immunoSEQ, including PCR amplification, mapping, bias correction and internal controls. Under the source paper's analysis protocol: Productive rearrangements were retained, and unique TCRbeta sequences were defined by the CDR3 nucleotide sequence together with the V and J gene. A sequence counted as donor-reactive only if the sequence showed at least 5-fold expansion in CFSE-low cells compared with unstimulated pre-transplant cells and had a frequency of at least 0.01%. Minimum frequency thresholds were set for each subject based on the unstimulated sample with the lowest template count, ensuring at least 90% detection power. Jensen-Shannon divergence between the top 1000 TCRbeta sequences after and before transplant was used to measure repertoire turnover. Changes in detection of donor-reactive sequences were assessed with two-sided Fisher's exact tests. TCRdb stores this immuneACCESS table with in-frame sequences only. Part of the clones is absent; in the studies checked, under half of the shortfall reflects unresolved V genes, and no reason is known for the rest. From that table come the V and J calls and clone size; the DNA was used to work out D and trimming. The sample profile shows about 16,000 clones; 80% to 90% of them were found once. Approximately 12% of the sample is in the top ten clones.

Broad study findings and their caveats: Because of small, heterogeneous patient numbers and non-standardized post-transplant time points, the conclusions were only preliminary. Since no allograft tissue specimens were available, donor-reactive T cells may have migrated into the graft instead of being deleted. After accounting for repertoire turnover, donor-reactive detection was significantly reduced in 7 of 8 subjects for CD4 and 8 of 8 for CD8. In 5 of 8 subjects, regardless of tolerance or HCV status, circulating donor-reactive CD4 TCRbeta sequences dropped significantly post-transplant. A greater decline was seen for donor-reactive sequences than for third party-reactive sequences, suggesting partial antigen-specific deletion unrelated to withdrawal success. In two subjects, low numbers of available donor cells limited the measurable donor-reactive repertoire.

This clone has just one count. There is no known antigen for this receptor. Base-call qualities are not available, and no considerably larger clone is one nucleotide away. Unstimulated PBMCs, after thawing, were stained for CD3, CD4 and CD8 and then FACS-sorted into CD3+CD4+ and CD3+CD8+ populations. Each of the 8 studied subjects was randomized to immunosuppression withdrawal. The Qiagen DNeasy Blood and Tissue Kit was used to isolate genomic DNA. The clonotype originates from a human patient who received a liver transplant. After transplantation, some T cells may belong to the graft donor instead of the recipient. The specimen was CD8+ T cells from blood, collected approximately 45 months after liver transplant. The chain links TRBV19 with TRBJ2-1, with 9 middle bases fitting TRBD2. This receptor has the CDR3 CASSTIAGVYNEQFF. The nucleotides are TGTGCCAGTAGTACGATAGCGGGAGTTTACAATGAGCAGTTCTTC.